These 13 T cell receptor beta chains came from one sample sequenced in a study of shared T cell receptors in the human thymus. Here immunoSEQ multiplex PCR was the method, and the copy in TCRdb shows in-frame clones only, minus some. The sample contains 630,000 or so clones, about 90% of which appear only once. These data also formed part of another study, on human thymus T cells.

The specimen sequenced was thymocytes. These receptors came from a boy under three years old with a congenital heart defect.

This chain links TRBV2 with TRBJ1-1; no firm D call. The CDR3 sequence is 12 residues long. The V gene's germline CDR1 is SNHLY and CDR2 FYNNEI. V lost 2 bases to trimming and J lost 5 bases, with 6 bases between them. This chain's CDR3 is CASSERETEAFF. The CDR3 coding sequence is TGTGCCAGCAGTGAACGAGAAACTGAAGCTTTCTTT.

V and J are TRBV7-9 and TRBJ2-7, with 8 bases identical to TRBD2. Germline trimming cut 7 bases from V and 2 bases from J; bases unmatched to any gene: 7. Germline loops: CDR1 SEHNR, CDR2 FQNEAQ (reference sequence). CDR3 length: 14 residues. CDR3 in DNA: TGTGCCAGCATCGGGGGGGGTAACCCCTACGAGCAGTACTTC. Amino acid sequence: CASIGGGNPYEQYF. Looking up the rest from reference TRBV7-9 and TRBJ2-7 gives the full variable domain: DTGVSQNPRHKITKRGQNVTFRCDPISEHNRLYWYRQTLGQGPEFLTYFQNEAQLEKSRLLSDRFSAERPKGSFSTLEIQRTEQGDSAMYLCASIGGGNPYEQYFGPGTRLTVT.

J is TRBJ2-2 and V is TRBV10-2; possibly TRBD2 for D (6 bases). Germline V gene lookup returns CDR1 WSHSY and CDR2 SAAADI. Trimming removed 2 bases from V and 1 base from J, with 11 bases in between. CDR3 length: 16 amino acids. The CDR3 is CASSEIASVNTGELFF. Written as DNA, the CDR3 is TGCGCCAGCAGTGAGATTGCTAGCGTGAACACCGGGGAGCTGTTTTTT.

The chain carries TRBV9 and TRBJ2-1; TRBD2 matches at 8 bases. CDR1 and CDR2 from the germline V gene are SGDLS and YYNGEE. The CDR3 has 16 residues. The V gene end was trimmed by 0 bases and the J gene end by 1 base; junction bases not matched to a gene: 3. CDR3 loop: CASSVGGGRSYNEQFF. CDR3 nucleotides: TGTGCCAGCAGCGTAGGGGGCGGGAGGTCCTACAATGAGCAGTTCTTC.

The chain carries TRBV20-1 and TRBJ2-1, with D possibly being TRBD2 (6 bases). The CDR3 runs to 11 residues. V was shortened by 5 bases and J by 6 bases, with 8 bases between the two germline ends. The V gene's germline CDR1 is DFQATT and CDR2 SNEGSKA (reference sequence). The CDR3 DNA follows: TGCAGTGCTCCCGGGGGCAATGAGCAGTTCTTC. Translated, it gives CSAPGGNEQFF.

In its sample, this clone was seen once. This chain joins TRBV6-5 and TRBJ2-7, with TRBD2 as a possible D gene (6 bases). V lost 8 bases and J lost 6, with 20 bases in between. Germline V gene sequence: CDR1 MNHEY, CDR2 SVGAGI. This CDR3 has 14 residues. The DNA of the CDR3 is TGTGCCAGCTCAATCGGGGGACTCAAGAGCGAGCAGTACTTC. As protein: CASSIGGLKSEQYF.

The CDR3 spells CSAGSGEQYF. The CDR3 bases are TGCAGTGCTGGCAGTGGCGAGCAGTACTTC. The V gene is TRBV20-1, the J gene TRBJ2-7; D unclear. V was pared by 5 bases and J by 6 bases, with 8 bases between. Per the germline V gene, CDR1 is DFQATT and CDR2 is SNEGSKA (reference sequence). The CDR3 consists of 10 residues.

The genes are TRBV7-6 and TRBJ2-3; 7 positions match TRBD1. This CDR3 region has 13 residues. The germline V gene encodes CDR1 SGHVS and CDR2 FNYEAQ. V was pared by 2 bases and J by 14 bases, with 10 bases of the junction left unmatched. Here the CDR3 reads CASSLIGDSGAYF. The CDR3 nucleotides read TGTGCCAGCAGCTTAATAGGGGACAGCGGCGCGTATTTT.

The chain joins TRBV9 to TRBJ2-1, with D possibly being TRBD1 (5 bases). Trimming took off 3 bases at V and 9 bases at J, with 19 bases between the two ends. There are 15 residues in the CDR3. CDR1 and CDR2 (germline): SGDLS, YYNGEE. The CDR3 DNA sequence: TGTGCCAGCAGCGCCACAGGTCATGGTGCAGGTGAGCAGTTCTTC. The encoded protein is CASSATGHGAGEQFF.

The rearrangement joins TRBV27 to TRBJ2-2; possible D gene TRBD2, 6 bases. Trimming stripped 2 bases from V and 5 bases from J, with 9 bases between. The germline gives CDR1 MNHEY, CDR2 SMNVEV (reference sequence). The CDR3 covers 14 residues. CDR3: CASSLDGGTGELFF. The CDR3 DNA reads as TGTGCCAGCAGTTTAGATGGGGGGACCGGGGAGCTGTTTTTT.

The chain employs TRBV7-8 and TRBJ2-5, with unresolved D. With 1 base removed from V and 9 bases from J, the gap between germline ends came to 6 bases. Per germline, CDR1 SGHVS and CDR2 FQNEAQ. CDR3 length: 11 residues. The CDR3 is CASSLGPSQYF. The CDR3 nucleotides are TGTGCCAGCAGCTTAGGTCCATCCCAGTACTTC.

A word on this clone: Other DNA sequences in the same sample also yield this CDR3. V gene TRBV30 combines with J gene TRBJ1-6, with D perhaps matching TRBD1 (5 bases). The CDR3 runs to 17 residues. Germline V lookup: CDR1 GTSNPN, CDR2 SVGIG (reference sequence). V lost 0 bases to trimming and J lost 10 bases, with 22 bases between them. The CDR3 here is CAWSVRPREDVGSPLHF. CDR3 sequence (DNA): TGTGCCTGGAGTGTACGCCCCAGGGAGGATGTGGGCTCACCCCTCCACTTT.

This clone occurred once. The J gene is TRBJ2-7, the V gene TRBV4-1; TRBD2 is a possible D gene (5 bases). The CDR3 length is 17 residues. Trimming took off 0 bases at V and 3 bases at J, with 18 bases between the two ends. CDR1 is MGHRA, CDR2 YSYEKL, per germline. CDR3 amino acids: CASSQDRADYYYYEQYF. The CDR3 nucleotides read TGCGCCAGCAGCCAAGATAGGGCCGACTACTACTACTACGAGCAGTACTTC.